These 17 T cell receptor beta chains were sequenced from one sample in a study of blood T cell repertoires in COVID-19. Only in-frame clones appear in the TCRdb table, and some are missing; sequencing was by immunoSEQ multiplex PCR. The data contain 180,000 or so clones, 80% to 90% of them singletons. Material: peripheral blood. Receptors were obtained from a human donor with active or convalescent COVID-19. The donor label of this sample is uncertain.

A few counts support this clone. The V and J genes are TRBV6-1 and TRBJ1-5; unclear D gene. The CDR3 spans 13 residues. Trimming pared 2 bases from V and 6 bases from J, leaving 8 bases between. In germline, CDR1 is MNHNS, CDR2 SASEGT. The CDR3 spells CASSEREFQPQHF. In nucleotides, the CDR3 is TGTGCCAGCAGTGAAAGAGAGTTTCAGCCCCAGCATTTT.

The count of this clone is one. The chain carries TRBV5-4 and TRBJ2-2; tentatively, D is TRBD2 (5 bases). Trimming left V 4 bases short and J 0 bases short, with 13 bases between. Germline loops: CDR1 SGHNT, CDR2 YYREEE (reference sequence). CDR3 length: 16 amino acids. The DNA of the CDR3 is TGTGCCAGCAGCCCCCCCAGCGGCACGAACACCGGGGAGCTGTTTTTT. Protein product: CASSPPSGTNTGELFF. Full variable domain (rest looked up from reference TRBV5-4 and TRBJ2-2): ETGVTQSPTHLIKTRGQQVTLRCSSQSGHNTVSWYQQALGQGPQFIFQYYREEENGRGNFPPRFSGLQFPNYSSELNVNALELDDSALYLCASSPPSGTNTGELFFGEGSRLTVL.

The chain joins TRBV5-4 to TRBJ1-2, with 8 bases matching TRBD1. From germline, CDR1 is SGHNT and CDR2 YYREEE (reference sequence). V was pared by 4 bases and J by 1 base, with 6 bases of the junction left unmatched. This CDR3 spans 15 amino acids. This CDR3 is CASSQPTGDNYGYTF. In DNA, the CDR3 is TGTGCCAGCAGCCAACCGACAGGGGATAACTATGGCTACACCTTC. The full variable domain, rest sourced from reference TRBV5-4 and TRBJ1-2, is ETGVTQSPTHLIKTRGQQVTLRCSSQSGHNTVSWYQQALGQGPQFIFQYYREEENGRGNFPPRFSGLQFPNYSSELNVNALELDDSALYLCASSQPTGDNYGYTFGSGTRLTVV.

This clone was counted only a few times. The genes are TRBV19 and TRBJ1-1; D might be TRBD1 (5 bases). V was clipped by 6 bases and J by 9 bases, with 11 bases between them. The CDR3 is 11 amino acids. Germline lookup yields CDR1 LNHDA and CDR2 SQIVND (reference sequence). The CDR3 nucleotides read TGTGCCAGTAGAAACAGGCTTCAAGCTTTCTTT. Amino acids: CASRNRLQAFF.

The rearrangement joins TRBV30 to TRBJ1-2; D might be TRBD1 (6 bases). V lost 1 base, J lost 8 bases, and 14 bases lay in between. The CDR3 is 13 amino acids. CDR1 is GTSNPN and CDR2 is SVGIG in the germline V gene (reference sequence). The CDR3 DNA sequence: TGTGCCTGGAGTGCTACAGGGTCGGAGGGCTACACCTTC. Residues: CAWSATGSEGYTF.

The genes are TRBV5-6 and TRBJ2-7, with 13 bases identical to TRBD2. In germline, CDR1 is SGHDT, CDR2 YYEEEE. J lost 5 bases, V lost 4 bases, and 9 bases had no gene match. This CDR3 is 16 amino acids long. CDR3 sequence (DNA): TGTGCCAGCAGCGCTACCGGGACTAGCGGGACGAACGAGCAGTACTTC. This gives the protein CASSATGTSGTNEQYF. The full variable domain, in which reference TRBV5-6 and TRBJ2-7 provide the parts outside the CDR3, is DAGVTQSPTHLIKTRGQQVTLRCSPKSGHDTVSWYQQALGQGPQFIFQYYEEEERQRGNFPDRFSGHQFPNYSSELNVNALLLGDSALYLCASSATGTSGTNEQYFGPGTRLTVT.

The J gene is TRBJ2-3, the V gene TRBV18; 9 bases are shared with TRBD1. CDR3 length: 15 amino acids. V was clipped by 6 bases and J by 8 bases; unmatched bases: 12. CDR1 is KGHSH and CDR2 is LQKENI in the germline V gene. The CDR3 DNA reads TGTGCCAGCTCCGAGGCGGGACAGGGAGGAGCTACGCAGTATTTT. This codes for CASSEAGQGGATQYF.

This clone was recorded a few times. The chain combines TRBV5-6 with TRBJ2-1; no clear D. The germline V and J ends were trimmed by 4 bases and 1 base, with 12 bases remaining between them. In germline, CDR1 is SGHDT, CDR2 YYEEEE. This CDR3 has 15 residues. The CDR3 DNA follows: TGTGCCAGCAGCCTGGTCCTAGGTTCCTACAATGAGCAGTTCTTC. Its protein is CASSLVLGSYNEQFF.

J is TRBJ1-5 and V is TRBV7-9; 7 bases match TRBD1. CDR1 and CDR2 from the germline V gene are SEHNR and FQNEAQ (reference sequence). The V gene end was trimmed by 5 bases and the J gene end by 6 bases; junction bases not matched to a gene: 7. The CDR3 extends over 14 amino acids. CDR3 amino acids: CASSSQGVGQPQHF. CDR3 nucleotides: TGTGCCAGCAGCAGTCAGGGGGTGGGTCAGCCCCAGCATTTT.

This chain connects TRBV27 to TRBJ2-2, with D perhaps matching TRBD2 (5 bases). This CDR3 has 13 amino acids. In germline, CDR1 is MNHEY, CDR2 SMNVEV (reference sequence). Between the trimmed V and J ends, which lost 5 bases and 8 bases, there was a span of 12 bases. The chain's CDR3 is CASSVLGAGELFF. CDR3 in DNA: TGTGCCAGCAGTGTACTAGGCGCAGGGGAGCTGTTTTTT.

This chain links TRBV28 with TRBJ2-7, with 12 nucleotides matching TRBD1. Unmatched junction bases numbered 10, after V lost 3 bases and J lost 7 bases. Germline V lookup: CDR1 MDHEN, CDR2 SYDVKM. This CDR3 contains 16 residues. The CDR3 is CASSLLPGQGAKEQYF. The CDR3 region has the DNA TGTGCCAGCAGTTTGCTACCGGGACAGGGGGCAAAAGAGCAGTACTTC.

This clone was seen a few times. This rearrangement joins TRBV24-1 to TRBJ2-5; a possible D gene is TRBD2 (6 bases). The CDR3 consists of 14 residues. CDR1 is KGHDR, CDR2 SFDVKD, per germline. Trimming pared 1 base from V and 3 bases from J, leaving 8 bases between. CDR3 sequence (DNA): TGTGCCACCAGTGATTTACGCGGGGAAGAGACCCAGTACTTC. Protein product: CATSDLRGEETQYF.

V and J are TRBV6-6 and TRBJ1-1, with 8 bases that match TRBD1. This CDR3 spans 13 amino acids. The germline gives CDR1 MNHNY, CDR2 SVGAGI (reference sequence). V shed 6 bases and J 7 bases; nucleotides not matched to a gene: 7. Here the CDR3 reads CASSLGTGYEAFF. The CDR3, as DNA: TGTGCCAGCAGCCTTGGGACAGGCTATGAAGCTTTCTTT.

The chain combines TRBV19 with TRBJ2-7; perhaps TRBD2 as D (5 bases). CDR3 length equals 13 residues. Germline lookup yields CDR1 LNHDA and CDR2 SQIVND (reference sequence). Between the trimmed V and J ends, which lost 5 bases and 1 base, there was a span of 9 bases. The CDR3 protein is CASSGGRSYEQYF. CDR3 coding DNA: TGTGCCAGTAGTGGAGGCAGATCCTACGAGCAGTACTTC.

The chain is built from TRBV30 and TRBJ1-2; D might be TRBD1 (6 bases). The ends were cut back, 0 bases at V and 3 bases at J, with 8 bases in the middle. Germline lookup yields CDR1 GTSNPN and CDR2 SVGIG (reference sequence). The CDR3 sequence is 13 residues long. The CDR3 region has the DNA TGTGCCTGGAGTGTACACAGGGACTATGGCTACACCTTC. Amino acids: CAWSVHRDYGYTF.

The chain has TRBV9 and TRBJ1-4; D gene ambiguous. Germline CDR1 and CDR2: SGDLS and YYNGEE. The length of the CDR3 is 13 residues. The V gene lost 5 bases and the J gene lost 2 bases, with 7 bases spanning the gap. The CDR3 sequence is CASSRRTNEKLFF. Here the CDR3 DNA reads TGTGCCAGCAGTCGTCGGACTAATGAAAAACTGTTTTTT.

This clone turned up a few times. The chain carries TRBV29-1 and TRBJ1-4; the D gene is possibly TRBD1 (5 bases). Trimming stripped 5 bases from V and 0 bases from J, with 10 bases between. Germline lookup yields CDR1 SQVTM and CDR2 ANQGSEA. CDR3 length equals 14 residues. CDR3 loop: CSVLGDATNEKLFF. DNA of the CDR3: TGCAGCGTTTTAGGGGATGCAACTAATGAAAAACTGTTTTTT.